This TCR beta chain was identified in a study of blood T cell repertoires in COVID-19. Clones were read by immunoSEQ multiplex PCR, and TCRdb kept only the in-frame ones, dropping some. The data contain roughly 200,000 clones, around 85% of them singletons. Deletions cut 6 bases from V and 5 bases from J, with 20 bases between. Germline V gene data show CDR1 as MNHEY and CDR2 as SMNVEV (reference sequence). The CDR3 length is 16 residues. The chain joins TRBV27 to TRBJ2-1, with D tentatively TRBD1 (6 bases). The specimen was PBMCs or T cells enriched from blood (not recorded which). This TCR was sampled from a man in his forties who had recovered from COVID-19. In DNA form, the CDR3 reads TGTGCCAGCAGCCATCAAGGTACAGGGAAAAACAATGAGCAGTTCTTC. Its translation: CASSHQGTGKNNEQFF.